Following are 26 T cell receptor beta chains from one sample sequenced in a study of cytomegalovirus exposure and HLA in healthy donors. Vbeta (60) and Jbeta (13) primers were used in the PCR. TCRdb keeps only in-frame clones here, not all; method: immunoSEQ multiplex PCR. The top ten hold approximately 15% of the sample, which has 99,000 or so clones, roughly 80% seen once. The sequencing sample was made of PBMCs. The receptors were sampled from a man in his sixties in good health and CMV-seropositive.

Here the CDR3 reads CASRPYPQQGYEQYF. DNA of the CDR3: TGTGCCAGCAGACCCTATCCTCAACAGGGCTACGAGCAGTACTTC. The V gene is TRBV6-5, the J gene TRBJ2-5; a weak D match, TRBD1 (6 bases). Judging by the DNA end, TRBJ2-7 fits better; the J call may be wrong. Per the germline V gene, CDR1 is MNHEY and CDR2 is SVGAGI. This CDR3 comprises 15 residues.

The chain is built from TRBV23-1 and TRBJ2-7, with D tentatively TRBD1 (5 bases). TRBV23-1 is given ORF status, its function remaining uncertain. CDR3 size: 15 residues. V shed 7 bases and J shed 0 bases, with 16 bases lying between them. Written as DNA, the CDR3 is TGCGCCAGCAAACCAAGGGGTAATCCCTCCTACGAGCAGTACTTC. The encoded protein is CASKPRGNPSYEQYF.

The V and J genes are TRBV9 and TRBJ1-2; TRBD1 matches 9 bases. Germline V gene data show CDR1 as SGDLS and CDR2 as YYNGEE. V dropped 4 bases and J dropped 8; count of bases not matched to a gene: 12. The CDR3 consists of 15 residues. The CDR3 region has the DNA TGTGCCAGCAGCCCCCCGCGGACAGGGGAGGGAGGCTACACCTTC. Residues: CASSPPRTGEGGYTF.

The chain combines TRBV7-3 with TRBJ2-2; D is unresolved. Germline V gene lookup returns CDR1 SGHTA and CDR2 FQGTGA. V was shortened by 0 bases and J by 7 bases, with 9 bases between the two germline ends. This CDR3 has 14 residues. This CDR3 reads CASSLTRAGGELFF. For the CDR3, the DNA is TGTGCCAGCAGCTTAACACGTGCCGGCGGGGAGCTGTTTTTT.

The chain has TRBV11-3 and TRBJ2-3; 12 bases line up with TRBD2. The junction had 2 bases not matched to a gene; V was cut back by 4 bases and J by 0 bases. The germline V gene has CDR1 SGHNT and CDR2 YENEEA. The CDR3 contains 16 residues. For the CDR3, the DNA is TGTGCCAGCAGCTCGACTAGCGGGAGTAGCACAGATACGCAGTATTTT. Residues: CASSSTSGSSTDTQYF.

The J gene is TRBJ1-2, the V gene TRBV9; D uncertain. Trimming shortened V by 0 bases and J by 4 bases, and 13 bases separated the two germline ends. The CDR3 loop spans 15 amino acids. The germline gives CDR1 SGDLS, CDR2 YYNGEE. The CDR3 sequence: CASSVDSEGAYGYTF. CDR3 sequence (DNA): TGTGCCAGCAGCGTAGACTCCGAGGGAGCCTATGGCTACACCTTC.

The CDR3 region has the DNA TGTGCCAGCAGTGAAGCGGAGGGCACAGATACGCAGTATTTT. It codes for CASSEAEGTDTQYF. V is TRBV6-1 and J is TRBJ2-3, with TRBD2 as a possible D gene (5 bases). Deletions cut 0 bases from V and 1 base from J, with 5 bases between. Germline CDR1 and CDR2: MNHNS and SASEGT. The CDR3 runs to 14 residues.

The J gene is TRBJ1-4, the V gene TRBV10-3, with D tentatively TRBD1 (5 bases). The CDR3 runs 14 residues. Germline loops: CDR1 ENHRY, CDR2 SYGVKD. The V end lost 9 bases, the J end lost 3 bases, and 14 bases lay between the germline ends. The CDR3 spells CAIRNAGANEKLFF. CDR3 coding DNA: TGTGCCATAAGGAATGCGGGGGCTAATGAAAAACTGTTTTTT.

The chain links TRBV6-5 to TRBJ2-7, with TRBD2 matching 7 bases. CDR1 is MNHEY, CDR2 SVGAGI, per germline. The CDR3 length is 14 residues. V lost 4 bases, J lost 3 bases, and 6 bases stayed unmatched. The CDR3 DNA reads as TGTGCCAGCAGTTTAAGCGGGGTACACTACGAGCAGTACTTC. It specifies CASSLSGVHYEQYF.

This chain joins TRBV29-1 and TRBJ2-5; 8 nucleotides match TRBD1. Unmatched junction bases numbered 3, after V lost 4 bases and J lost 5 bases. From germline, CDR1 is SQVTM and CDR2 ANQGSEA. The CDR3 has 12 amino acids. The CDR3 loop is CSVVTGGETQYF. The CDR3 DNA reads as TGCAGCGTTGTCACAGGGGGGGAGACCCAGTACTTC.

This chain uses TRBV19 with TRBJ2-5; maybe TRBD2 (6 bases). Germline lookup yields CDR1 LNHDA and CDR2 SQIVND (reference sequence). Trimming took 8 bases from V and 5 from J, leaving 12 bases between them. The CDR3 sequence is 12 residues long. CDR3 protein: CASSIRGETQYF. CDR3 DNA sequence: TGTGCCAGTTCCATCCGGGGGGAGACCCAGTACTTC. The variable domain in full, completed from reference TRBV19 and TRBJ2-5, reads DGGITQSPKYLFRKEGQNVTLSCEQNLNHDAMYWYRQDPGQGLRLIYYSQIVNDFQKGDIAEGYSVSREKKESFPLTVTSAQKNPTAFYLCASSIRGETQYFGPGTRLLVL.

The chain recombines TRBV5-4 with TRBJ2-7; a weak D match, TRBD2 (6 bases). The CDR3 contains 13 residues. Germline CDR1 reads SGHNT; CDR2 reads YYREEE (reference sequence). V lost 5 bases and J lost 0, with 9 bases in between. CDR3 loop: CASSLASSYEQYF. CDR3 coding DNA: TGTGCCAGCAGTCTAGCGTCCTCCTACGAGCAGTACTTC.

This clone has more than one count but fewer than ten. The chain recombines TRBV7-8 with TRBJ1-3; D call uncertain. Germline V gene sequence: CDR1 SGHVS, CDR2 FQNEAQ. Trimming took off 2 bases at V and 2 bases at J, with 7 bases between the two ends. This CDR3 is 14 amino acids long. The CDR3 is CASSLMYPGNTIYF. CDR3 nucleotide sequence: TGTGCCAGCAGCTTAATGTATCCTGGAAACACCATATATTTT.

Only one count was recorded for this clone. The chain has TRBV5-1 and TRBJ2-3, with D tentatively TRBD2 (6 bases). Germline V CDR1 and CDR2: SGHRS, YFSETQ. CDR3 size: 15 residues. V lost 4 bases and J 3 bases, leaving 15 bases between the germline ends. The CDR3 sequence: CASSRTGTYTDTQYF. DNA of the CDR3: TGCGCCAGCAGCAGGACCGGGACTTATACAGATACGCAGTATTTT.

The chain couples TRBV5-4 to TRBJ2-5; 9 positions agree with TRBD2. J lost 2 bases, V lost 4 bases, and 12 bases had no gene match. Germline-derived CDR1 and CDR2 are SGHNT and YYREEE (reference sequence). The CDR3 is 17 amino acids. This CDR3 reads CASSRVGAGGIQETQYF. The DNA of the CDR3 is TGTGCCAGCAGCAGGGTGGGAGCGGGGGGAATACAAGAGACCCAGTACTTC.

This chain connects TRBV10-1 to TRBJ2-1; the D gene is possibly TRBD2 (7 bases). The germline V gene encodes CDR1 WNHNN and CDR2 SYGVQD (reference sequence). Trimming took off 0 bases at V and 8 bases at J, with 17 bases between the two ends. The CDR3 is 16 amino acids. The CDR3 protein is CASSESRGGPWDEQFF. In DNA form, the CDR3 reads TGCGCCAGCAGTGAGTCGAGGGGGGGCCCCTGGGATGAGCAGTTCTTC.

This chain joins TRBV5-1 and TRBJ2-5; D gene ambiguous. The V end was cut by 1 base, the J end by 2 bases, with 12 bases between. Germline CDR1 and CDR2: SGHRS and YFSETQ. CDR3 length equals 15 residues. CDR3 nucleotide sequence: TGCGCCAGCAGCTTGTCCGTGGCAGTTCAAGAGACCCAGTACTTC. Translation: CASSLSVAVQETQYF.

The CDR3 DNA reads TGTGCCAGCAGTGTGGACAGCTACGAGCAGTACTTC. This sequence encodes CASSVDSYEQYF. V and J are TRBV27 and TRBJ2-7; a possible D gene is TRBD1 (6 bases). V was cut by 5 bases and J by 3 bases, with 8 bases left in between. This CDR3 is built from 12 residues. Germline-derived CDR1 and CDR2 are MNHEY and SMNVEV (reference sequence).

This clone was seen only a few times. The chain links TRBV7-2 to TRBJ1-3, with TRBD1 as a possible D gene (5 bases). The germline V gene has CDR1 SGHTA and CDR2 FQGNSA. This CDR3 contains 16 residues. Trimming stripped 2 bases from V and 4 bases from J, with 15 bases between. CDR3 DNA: TGTGCCAGCAGCTTATTAGGTCAGGGTTACGGAAACACCATATATTTT. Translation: CASSLLGQGYGNTIYF.

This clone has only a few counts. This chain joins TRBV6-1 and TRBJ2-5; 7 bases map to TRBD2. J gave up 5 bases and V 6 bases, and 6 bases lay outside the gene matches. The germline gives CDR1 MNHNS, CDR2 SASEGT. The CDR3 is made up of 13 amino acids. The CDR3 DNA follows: TGTGCCAGCAGCCGGACTAGGGCTGAGACCCAGTACTTC. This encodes CASSRTRAETQYF.

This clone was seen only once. This chain's CDR3 is CAWSVPPRNEQFF. CDR3 bases: TGTGCCTGGAGTGTACCCCCCCGGAATGAGCAGTTCTTC. The chain couples TRBV30 to TRBJ2-1; D not resolved. The CDR3 sequence is 13 residues long. Germline CDR1 GTSNPN, CDR2 SVGIG (reference sequence). V shed 0 bases and J shed 7 bases, with 10 bases lying between them.

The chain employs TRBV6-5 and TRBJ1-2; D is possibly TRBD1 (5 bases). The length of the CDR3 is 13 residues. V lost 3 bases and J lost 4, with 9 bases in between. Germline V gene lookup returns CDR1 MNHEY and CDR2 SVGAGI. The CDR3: CASSYFQGYGYTF. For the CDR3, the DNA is TGTGCCAGCAGTTATTTTCAGGGCTATGGCTACACCTTC.

The CDR3 DNA is TGTGCCGCCTCGACAGGGTTCAACGAGCAGTACTTC. Translating it yields CAASTGFNEQYF. The chain combines TRBV12-5 with TRBJ2-7, with 7 bases identical to TRBD1. The CDR3 runs 12 residues. Germline CDR1 and CDR2: LGHNT and FRNRAP.

The CDR3 nucleotides read TGTGCCAGCAGTTTATGGTGGGGAGGGGGCAATCAGCCCCAGCATTTT. It specifies CASSLWWGGGNQPQHF. The V gene is TRBV27, the J gene TRBJ1-5; D may be TRBD1 (5 bases). The V end was cut by 1 base, the J end by 2 bases, with 12 bases between. Germline assignment: CDR1 MNHEY and CDR2 SMNVEV (reference sequence). CDR3 length: 16 residues.

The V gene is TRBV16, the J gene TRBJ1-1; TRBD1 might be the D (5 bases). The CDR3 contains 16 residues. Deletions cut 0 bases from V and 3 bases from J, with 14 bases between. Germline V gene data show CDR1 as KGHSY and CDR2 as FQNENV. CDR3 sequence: CASSQSMGGDDTEAFF. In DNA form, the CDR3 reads TGTGCCAGCAGCCAATCGATGGGGGGAGACGACACTGAAGCTTTCTTT.

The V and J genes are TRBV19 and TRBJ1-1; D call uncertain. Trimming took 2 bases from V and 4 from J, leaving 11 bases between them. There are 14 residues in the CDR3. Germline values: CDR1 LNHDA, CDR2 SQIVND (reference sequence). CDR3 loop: CASSIRRGGTEAFF. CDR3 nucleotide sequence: TGTGCCAGTAGTATACGCCGGGGAGGCACTGAAGCTTTCTTT.